This TCR beta chain was documented in a study of CD8 T cells in ankylosing spondylitis. Study-wide findings and caveats: Certain motif variants had earlier appeared in reactive arthritis synovial fluid and blood. Reportedly, matched ankylosing spondylitis synovial fluid was significantly enriched for disease-linked clones. Ankylosing spondylitis blood appeared to be characterized by a TCR beta motif of 7 to 9 highly homologous variants.

In germline, CDR1 is LNHNV, CDR2 YYDKDF (reference sequence). Trimming removed 2 bases from V and 2 bases from J, with 10 bases in between. The CDR3 is 15 residues long. Only a few counts were recorded for this clonotype. What it binds is not known. Libraries of TCR beta came from quantitative 5'-RACE with molecular barcodes. Each CDR3 protein is one row after TCRdb ran MiXCR on the 5' RACE reads. Among 500,000 to 550,000 distinct CDR3 sequences listed, more than 9.5% were seen once. The receptor was isolated from a male donor with ankylosing spondylitis. Sequencing was performed on blood, either unsorted or a sorted T cell fraction (not recorded which). V gene TRBV15 combines with J gene TRBJ2-1, with D perhaps TRBD2 (6 bases). The CDR3 nucleotides are TGTGCCACCAGCAGAAGCGGGTCCCCCTACAATGAGCAGTTCTTC. This gives the protein CATSRSGSPYNEQFF.